This T cell receptor (beta chain) was sequenced for a study of vaccination and CD4 T cells after COVID-19. Across the study: Between diagnosis and the drawing of post-COVID samples lay a median roughly 91 days (range 35 to 161).

Treatment given: approximately 9-day PBMC culture with coronavirus spike peptide pools or control peptides (ViraFEST assay). A word on this clonotype: The antigen is not known.

Once obtained from cultured CD4+ T cells, the DNA was sequenced using the Oncomine TCR Beta short-read assay. TCRdb re-derived calls from the PCR reads in MiXCR, one entry per CDR3 protein. The profile shows under 20,000 distinct CDR3 sequences, 23% of them singletons. CDR1 is SGHDT, CDR2 YYEEEE, per germline. Trimming pared 1 base from V and 7 bases from J, leaving 18 bases between. This CDR3 has 16 amino acids. Specimen: cultured CD4+ T cells from blood. The chain is built from TRBV5-6 and TRBJ1-5; tentative D call: TRBD1 (6 bases). This receptor was obtained from a human donor with COVID-19. The CDR3 nucleotides read TGTGCCAGCAGCTTGTCAGTAGTAAGGGGGGCCCAGCCCCAGCATTTT. Translation: CASSLSVVRGAQPQHF.